The 18 T cell receptor beta chains below come from one sample, sequenced in a study of cytomegalovirus exposure and HLA in healthy donors. The PCR made use of 60 Vbeta and 13 Jbeta primers. Sequenced by immunoSEQ multiplex PCR; TCRdb stores in-frame clones only, minus some. This sample has nearly 110,000 clones, with under 85% found just once. The source material was PBMCs. All receptors derive from a male donor in good health and CMV-seronegative.

The chain combines TRBV5-1 with TRBJ2-1; 8 bases match TRBD2. The CDR3 is made up of 14 amino acids. With V trimmed by 0 bases and J by 12 bases, 8 bases remained unmatched. CDR1 and CDR2 from the germline V gene are SGHRS and YFSETQ. The CDR3 spells CASSLGAPRGGQFF. The CDR3 coding sequence is TGCGCCAGCAGCTTGGGGGCTCCACGGGGGGGGCAGTTCTTC.

The chain combines TRBV14 with TRBJ2-7; the D is unclear. V gave up 2 bases and J gave up 1 base, with 12 bases separating them. The CDR3 consists of 15 residues. Germline V gene lookup returns CDR1 SGHDN and CDR2 FVKESK. CDR3 nucleotide sequence: TGTGCCAGCAGCCAACAGGCGTCGGCTTCCTACGAGCAGTACTTC. This translates into CASSQQASASYEQYF.

The V call is TRBV27, the J call TRBJ2-3; 10 bases align to TRBD2. This CDR3 has 14 amino acids. Trimming cost V 4 bases and J 3 bases; bases outside gene matches: 1. The germline V gene has CDR1 MNHEY and CDR2 SMNVEV (reference sequence). CDR3 coding DNA: TGTGCCAGCAGTTCGGGACTAGCGACAGATACGCAGTATTTT. Its protein product is CASSSGLATDTQYF.

CDR3 sequence: CASSPTGDGYQPQHF. As DNA, the CDR3 is TGTGCCAGCAGCCCGACAGGGGATGGGTATCAGCCCCAGCATTTT. V gene TRBV6-1 combines with J gene TRBJ1-5; 8 bases are shared with TRBD1. V shed 6 bases, J shed 5 bases, and the junction held 9 bases outside the gene matches. Germline loops: CDR1 MNHNS, CDR2 SASEGT. The CDR3 is made up of 15 amino acids.

The rearrangement joins TRBV11-2 to TRBJ2-7; 8 bases are a match to TRBD1. The germline CDR1 and CDR2 sequences are SGHAT and FQNNGV. The CDR3 runs 13 residues. V gave up 4 bases and J gave up 3 bases; unmatched junction bases: 2. CDR3 sequence reads: CASSSGQGYEQYF. Here the CDR3 DNA reads TGTGCCAGCAGCTCCGGACAGGGCTACGAGCAGTACTTC.

The chain links TRBV29-1 to TRBJ2-7; 8 bases are shared with TRBD1. V was clipped by 7 bases and J by 5 bases; unmatched bases: 4. The CDR3 loop spans 11 amino acids. Germline V gene lookup returns CDR1 SQVTM and CDR2 ANQGSEA. Here the CDR3 reads CSARQGNEQYF. CDR3 nucleotides: TGCAGCGCCCGACAGGGGAACGAGCAGTACTTC.

The CDR3 DNA is TGCAGCGTTGACCTAGCGGGAGTACCAGATACGCAGTATTTT. Protein sequence: CSVDLAGVPDTQYF. This chain joins TRBV29-1 and TRBJ2-3; TRBD2 matches 10 bases. Losses at the gene ends were 3 bases for V and 4 bases for J; bases not matched to a gene: 4. CDR3 length: 14 amino acids. CDR1 and CDR2 from the germline V gene are SQVTM and ANQGSEA.

The chain links TRBV19 to TRBJ2-3; D perhaps matches TRBD2 (6 bases). Trimming took off 1 base at V and 0 bases at J, with 14 bases between the two ends. This CDR3 contains 17 residues. Germline V gene sequence: CDR1 LNHDA, CDR2 SQIVND (reference sequence). DNA for the CDR3: TGTGCCAGTAGTATAGCTGGAGGGCCCCTTAGCACAGATACGCAGTATTTT. Translated, it gives CASSIAGGPLSTDTQYF.

J is TRBJ1-1 and V is TRBV10-3; 7 bases are a match to TRBD1. In germline, CDR1 is ENHRY, CDR2 SYGVKD. Germline trimming cut 7 bases from V and 1 base from J; bases unmatched to any gene: 3. This CDR3 has 13 residues. This CDR3 is CAITGTANTEAFF. CDR3 nucleotide sequence: TGTGCCATCACCGGGACAGCGAACACTGAAGCTTTCTTT.

This clone turned up a few times. The V call is TRBV11-2, the J call TRBJ2-7, with D tentatively TRBD1 (6 bases). Trimming shortened V by 5 bases and J by 7 bases, and 24 bases separated the two germline ends. The CDR3 has 16 residues. Germline loops: CDR1 SGHAT, CDR2 FQNNGV. This CDR3 is CASSLGSGHLLVEQYF. For the CDR3, the DNA is TGTGCCAGCAGCCTTGGGTCGGGACACTTGTTGGTTGAGCAGTACTTC.

The V and J genes are TRBV28 and TRBJ2-7; D not resolved. With 1 base removed from V and 4 bases from J, the gap between germline ends came to 11 bases. Germline V CDR1 and CDR2: MDHEN, SYDVKM. The CDR3 extends over 14 amino acids. The CDR3 loop is CASSLFYSFYEQYF. CDR3 sequence (DNA): TGTGCCAGCAGTTTATTTTACAGCTTTTACGAGCAGTACTTC.

This chain uses TRBV27 with TRBJ2-7; 10 bases agree with TRBD1. The CDR3 is made up of 14 amino acids. CDR1 and CDR2 (germline): MNHEY, SMNVEV (reference sequence). With V trimmed by 5 bases and J by 4 bases, 5 bases remained unmatched. CDR3 nucleotides: TGTGCCAGCAGTCGCGGACAGGGGGGATACGAGCAGTACTTC. Residues: CASSRGQGGYEQYF.

V is TRBV5-1 and J is TRBJ2-2, with TRBD2 matching 8 bases. Germline CDR1 reads SGHRS; CDR2 reads YFSETQ. The CDR3 is 17 amino acids. V lost 4 bases to trimming and J lost 2 bases; unmatched junction nucleotides: 10. The CDR3 protein is CASSLATAGANTGELFF. The CDR3 DNA reads as TGCGCCAGCAGCCTAGCCACAGCGGGAGCTAACACCGGGGAGCTGTTTTTT.

The V gene is TRBV14, the J gene TRBJ2-5; D may be TRBD1 (6 bases). V was cut by 1 base and J by 6 bases, with 15 bases left in between. The germline CDR1 and CDR2 sequences are SGHDN and FVKESK. The CDR3 has 15 amino acids. The CDR3 DNA reads as TGTGCCAGCAGCCAAGGTTCAGGGGCCGGGAAGACCCAGTACTTC. Protein sequence: CASSQGSGAGKTQYF.

The chain combines TRBV11-2 with TRBJ1-2; D not certain. The CDR3 extends over 12 amino acids. With 4 bases removed from V and 1 base from J, the gap between germline ends came to 4 bases. Germline V gene data show CDR1 as SGHAT and CDR2 as FQNNGV. The CDR3 DNA follows: TGTGCCAGCAGCTCGGGTAACTATGGCTACACCTTC. This codes for CASSSGNYGYTF.

This chain uses TRBV30 with TRBJ2-3; 7 bases map to TRBD2. Germline values: CDR1 GTSNPN, CDR2 SVGIG (reference sequence). The CDR3 length is 13 residues. V dropped 0 bases and J dropped 9; count of bases not matched to a gene: 6. In nucleotides, the CDR3 is TGTGCCTGGAGTGTAGGCGGGAGTGGCACGCAGTATTTT. This sequence encodes CAWSVGGSGTQYF.

The genes are TRBV2 and TRBJ2-7; D is unclear. V lost 4 bases and J lost 4, with 5 bases in between. The CDR3 is 11 residues long. The germline CDR1 and CDR2 sequences are SNHLY and FYNNEI. The DNA for the CDR3 is TGTGCCAGCAGTGTACAGTACGAGCAGTACTTC. Amino acid sequence: CASSVQYEQYF.

The V and J genes are TRBV2 and TRBJ2-1, with 8 bases aligning to TRBD2. V was pared by 1 base and J by 7 bases, with 9 bases of the junction left unmatched. CDR3 length: 16 residues. Germline values: CDR1 SNHLY, CDR2 FYNNEI. The CDR3 spells CASSEVTAGVFNEQFF. DNA for the CDR3: TGTGCCAGCAGTGAAGTAACAGCGGGAGTTTTTAATGAGCAGTTCTTC.